This passage covers 16 T cell receptor beta chains from one sample sequenced in a study of CD8 T cells in ankylosing spondylitis (dated by TCRdb to about 2017). The full study reports these points: Blood from ankylosing spondylitis patients appeared to be characterized by a TCR beta motif composed of under 10 highly homologous amino acid variants.

The library was built by means of 5' RACE. TCRdb lists the instrument as Illumina HiSeq 2500. TCRdb handled the public reads itself, with Q25 trimming in fastp and clone calling in MiXCR, and kept productive beta chains. A single entry per CDR3 protein holds the most common genes and DNA from its merged rows. Recorded for this sample are 650,000 to 800,000 distinct CDR3 sequences; under 20% of them occurred a single time. Of the sample, over 15% falls within the top ten clones. Their antigens remain unidentified. Sequencing was carried out using blood, either unsorted or a sorted T cell fraction (not recorded which). All receptors come from a male donor with ankylosing spondylitis.

This clonotype was detected ten times or more. This chain joins TRBV2 and TRBJ2-3; TRBD1 might be the D (6 bases). The CDR3 is 14 residues long. V dropped 2 bases and J dropped 6 bases, with 12 bases sitting between them. Germline V CDR1 and CDR2: SNHLY, FYNNEI. CDR3 sequence (DNA): TGTGCCAGCAGTGAAAGTACAGGGAAGGATACGCAGTATTTT. Protein product: CASSESTGKDTQYF.

The chain joins TRBV28 to TRBJ2-7; D may correspond to TRBD1 or TRBD2 (6 bases each). V gave up 2 bases and J gave up 5 bases, with 13 bases separating them. The CDR3 extends over 14 amino acids. The germline gives CDR1 MDHEN, CDR2 SYDVKM. CDR3 region: CASSLRGAGDEQYF. In DNA, the CDR3 is TGTGCCAGCAGTTTAAGGGGGGCCGGGGACGAGCAGTACTTC.

The chain is built from TRBV20-1 and TRBJ1-1; no definite D call. The CDR3 contains 17 residues. The germline V gene encodes CDR1 DFQATT and CDR2 SNEGSKA (reference sequence). Here the CDR3 reads CCARDATGGVRDTEAFF. In DNA, the CDR3 is TGCTGCGCTAGAGACGCTACCGGTGGGGTTCGGGACACTGAAGCTTTCTTT.

This clonotype was recorded a few times. The CDR3 here is CATSVLRGPETQYF. CDR3 coding DNA: TGTGCCACCAGCGTGTTGAGGGGTCCGGAGACCCAGTACTTC. This chain links TRBV15 with TRBJ2-5; the D gene could be TRBD1 or TRBD2 (5 bases each). The CDR3 spans 14 residues. V lost 5 bases and J lost 5, with 15 bases in between. Germline assignment: CDR1 LNHNV and CDR2 YYDKDF (reference sequence). Together with reference TRBV15 and TRBJ2-5, the CDR3 gives the full variable domain: DAMVIQNPRYQVTQFGKPVTLSCSQTLNHNVMYWYQQKSSQAPKLLFHYYDKDFNNEADTPDNFQSRRPNTSFCFLDIRSPGLGDTAMYLCATSVLRGPETQYFGPGTRLLVL.

This rearrangement joins TRBV28 to TRBJ1-6; D call uncertain. The CDR3 runs 14 residues. From germline, CDR1 is MDHEN and CDR2 SYDVKM. V lost 7 bases and J lost 3, with 10 bases in between. CDR3 coding DNA: TGTGCCAGCAACCTCCGGGACTATAATTCACCCCTCCACTTT. Its protein is CASNLRDYNSPLHF.

This clonotype was found a few times. This rearrangement joins TRBV12-3 or TRBV12-4 to TRBJ2-2; 8 nucleotides match TRBD1. V lost 6 bases, J lost 6 bases, and 12 bases stayed unmatched. CDR3 length equals 16 residues. CDR3 amino acids: CASSPEQGGQAGELFF. The CDR3 region has the DNA TGTGCCAGCAGCCCGGAACAGGGGGGTCAGGCCGGGGAGCTGTTTTTT.

There are many counts of this clonotype. The chain is built from TRBV12-3 or TRBV12-4 and TRBJ2-7; TRBD1 is a possible D gene (5 bases). V was cut by 4 bases and J by 3 bases, with 10 bases left in between. CDR3 length: 13 residues. CDR3: CASSSRVSYEQYF. DNA for the CDR3: TGTGCCAGCAGTTCCAGGGTCAGCTACGAGCAGTACTTC.

The rearrangement joins TRBV20-1 to TRBJ2-1, with D unclear. Germline loops: CDR1 DFQATT, CDR2 SNEGSKA (reference sequence). Trimming stripped 4 bases from V and 6 bases from J, with 13 bases between. This CDR3 spans 13 amino acids. The CDR3 DNA reads TGCAGTGCTAAAGTCATCCTTAGCAATGAGCAGTTCTTC. As protein: CSAKVILSNEQFF.

The chain links TRBV4-1 to TRBJ1-2; perhaps TRBD1 as D (6 bases). The CDR3 sequence is 14 residues long. Trimming shortened V by 4 bases and J by 7 bases, and 16 bases separated the two germline ends. CDR1 is MGHRA, CDR2 YSYEKL, per germline. The CDR3 loop is CASSLLPRGRGYTF. The CDR3 DNA is TGCGCCAGCAGCCTCCTCCCCAGGGGTCGTGGCTACACCTTC.

This clonotype came up a few times. This chain links TRBV7-3 with TRBJ2-2, with 7 bases matching TRBD2. V shed 1 base, J shed 4 bases, and the junction held 3 bases outside the gene matches. Germline CDR1 is SGHTA and CDR2 is FQGTGA. The CDR3 covers 15 residues. The CDR3 sequence: CASSLIASGTGELFF. The CDR3 DNA reads as TGTGCCAGCAGCTTAATTGCTAGCGGCACCGGGGAGCTGTTTTTT.

The V and J genes are TRBV28 and TRBJ2-1; perhaps TRBD1 as D (6 bases). Deletions cut 3 bases from V and 6 bases from J, with 15 bases between. Germline lookup yields CDR1 MDHEN and CDR2 SYDVKM. The CDR3 spans 15 residues. CDR3 DNA sequence: TGTGCCAGCAGTTTCAGGGGTTCGGGTACCAATGAGCAGTTCTTC. Translation: CASSFRGSGTNEQFF.

The rearrangement joins TRBV10-3 to TRBJ1-3, with D unclear. The V and J ends lost 2 bases and 0 bases respectively, with 5 bases between them. CDR1 and CDR2 (germline): ENHRY, SYGVKD. The CDR3 is 14 residues long. This CDR3 is CAISEGHSGNTIYF. The DNA for the CDR3 is TGTGCCATCAGTGAGGGGCACTCTGGAAACACCATATATTTT.

The chain carries TRBV12-3 or TRBV12-4 and TRBJ2-4; 7 bases fit TRBD1. Trimming removed 3 bases from V and 0 bases from J; junction bases left unmatched: 11. The CDR3 contains 18 residues. The chain's CDR3 is CASSFRLGGDRAKNIQYF. The CDR3 nucleotides read TGTGCCAGCAGTTTTAGGTTAGGTGGGGACAGAGCCAAAAACATTCAGTACTTC.

This clonotype was picked up a small number of times. The chain recombines TRBV24-1 with TRBJ1-1; 7 bases are a match to TRBD1. From germline, CDR1 is KGHDR and CDR2 SFDVKD. This CDR3 has 15 amino acids. After removal of 4 bases from V and 1 base from J, the junction contained 5 bases not matched to a gene. CDR3 sequence (DNA): TGTGCCACCAGTGAGCAGGACAGGCCGAACACTGAAGCTTTCTTT. Its translation: CATSEQDRPNTEAFF.

The sample holds a few counts of this clonotype. CDR3 nucleotide sequence: TGTGCCACCAGCAACCGACAGGTCCAAGAGACCCAGTACTTC. It yields the protein CATSNRQVQETQYF. The chain couples TRBV15 to TRBJ2-5; a weak D match, TRBD1 (6 bases). The CDR3 is 14 amino acids. Per the germline V gene, CDR1 is LNHNV and CDR2 is YYDKDF (reference sequence). Trimming pared 4 bases from V and 1 base from J, leaving 10 bases between.

This chain joins TRBV20-1 and TRBJ1-1; D is unresolved. The ends were cut back, 3 bases at V and 1 base at J, with 15 bases in the middle. The length of the CDR3 is 15 residues. Germline CDR1 is DFQATT and CDR2 is SNEGSKA (reference sequence). CDR3 in amino acids: CSARGQSVRNTEAFF. The CDR3 nucleotides are TGCAGTGCTAGGGGCCAATCGGTTCGGAACACTGAAGCTTTCTTT.